These T cell receptor beta chains were read from a single sample in a study of T cells after yellow fever vaccination. TCRdb passed the 5' RACE reads through MiXCR, listing each CDR3 protein once. The table has roughly 32,000 distinct CDR3 sequences, about 6.6% seen once; the top ten hold under 25%. Sequences were derived from PBMCs, either bulk or a sorted T-cell subset (CD4+, CD8+, memory, or dextramer-sorted; not recorded which), sampled on the day of the first yellow fever vaccination. These receptors were collected from a man aged 18-30 years who received the YFV17D yellow fever vaccine. CDR3s include the opening cysteine and the closing phenylalanine or tryptophan. D genes are given only for firm matches. Clone size appears in some rows only: once, few, many, or a class for an expanded clone.

clone_size d_call j_call v_call cdr3_aa cdr3_nt
few - TRBJ1-2 TRBV5-5 CASSFAVGSDGYTF TGTGCCAGCAGCTTCGCGGTGGGCAGCGATGGCTACACCTTC
- TRBD1 TRBJ1-2 TRBV10-3 CAISAPARTGDYGYTF TGTGCCATCAGTGCCCCCGCGAGGACAGGGGACTATGGCTACACCTTC
- - TRBJ1-5 TRBV19 CASSEYSSQHF TGTGCCAGTAGCGAATATTCGTCCCAGCATTTT
many - TRBJ2-1 TRBV7-2 CASRRNLIDNEQFF TGTGCCAGCAGGAGGAACCTAATCGACAATGAGCAGTTCTTC
many TRBD1 TRBJ1-5 TRBV4-1 CASSRQGLAGVGNQPQHF TGCGCCAGCAGCCGACAGGGGTTAGCAGGGGTGGGCAATCAGCCCCAGCATTTT
- - TRBJ2-2 TRBV27 CASKQGGGDTGELFF TGTGCCAGCAAACAAGGGGGGGGAGATACCGGGGAGCTGTTTTTT
many - TRBJ2-3 TRBV4-1 CASSQVAVTDTQYF TGCGCCAGCAGCCAAGTTGCGGTCACAGATACGCAGTATTTT
many - TRBJ2-5 TRBV6-1 CASLYRIRVEETQYF TGTGCCAGCCTTTATCGTATTAGGGTTGAAGAGACCCAGTACTTC
- - TRBJ2-1 TRBV7-2 CASSQSRDGEQFF TGTGCCAGCAGCCAAAGTAGGGACGGTGAGCAGTTCTTC
many - TRBJ1-3 TRBV20-1 CSARGDTDSGNTIYF TGCAGTGCCAGAGGGGACACTGACTCTGGAAACACCATATATTTT
many - TRBJ2-5 TRBV5-5 CASSFRRETQYF TGTGCCAGCAGCTTCAGGAGAGAGACCCAGTACTTC
- - TRBJ1-5 TRBV6-1 CASKGSEGRGPQHF TGTGCCAGCAAGGGTTCGGAGGGGAGGGGGCCCCAGCATTTT
many - TRBJ2-5 TRBV5-1 CASSLTGAIQETQYF TGCGCCAGCAGCCTGACCGGGGCCATCCAAGAGACCCAGTACTTC
many - TRBJ1-5 TRBV10-1 CASSEGVGNQPQHF TGCGCCAGCAGTGAGGGGGTGGGAAATCAGCCCCAGCATTTT
- TRBD2 TRBJ2-3 TRBV24-1 CATSDIGRGGTDTQYF TGTGCCACCAGTGATATCGGGCGGGGGGGCACAGATACGCAGTATTTT
many - TRBJ2-2 TRBV12-3/TRBV12-4 CASTNMGGGELFF TGTGCCAGCACCAACATGGGGGGCGGGGAGCTGTTTTTT
many TRBD2 TRBJ2-3 TRBV4-2 CASSQAAGVADTQYF TGTGCCAGCAGCCAAGCCGCGGGGGTCGCGGATACGCAGTATTTT